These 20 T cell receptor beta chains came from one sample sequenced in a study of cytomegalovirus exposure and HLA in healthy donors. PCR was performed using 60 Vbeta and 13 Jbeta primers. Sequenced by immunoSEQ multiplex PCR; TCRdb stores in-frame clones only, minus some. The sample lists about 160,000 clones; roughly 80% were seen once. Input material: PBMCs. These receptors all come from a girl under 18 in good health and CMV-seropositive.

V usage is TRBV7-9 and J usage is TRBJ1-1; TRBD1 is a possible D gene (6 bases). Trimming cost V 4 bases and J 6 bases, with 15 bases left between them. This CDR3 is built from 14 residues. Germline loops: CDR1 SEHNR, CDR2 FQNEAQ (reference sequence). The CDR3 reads CASSYRAYRAEAFF. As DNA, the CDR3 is TGTGCCAGCAGCTACAGGGCCTATCGGGCTGAAGCTTTCTTT.

CDR3 DNA: TGTGCCAGCACCCAAGCAGACAGGGACTACGAGCAGTACTTC. This gives the protein CASTQADRDYEQYF. V is TRBV7-9 and J is TRBJ2-7; 7 nucleotides agree with TRBD1. Germline values: CDR1 SEHNR, CDR2 FQNEAQ (reference sequence). The ends lost 7 bases at V and 3 bases at J; junction bases unmatched: 9. CDR3 length: 14 residues.

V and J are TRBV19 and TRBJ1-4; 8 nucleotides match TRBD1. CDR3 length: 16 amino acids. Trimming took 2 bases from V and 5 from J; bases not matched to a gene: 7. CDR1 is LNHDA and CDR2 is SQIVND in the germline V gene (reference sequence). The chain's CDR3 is CASSIRRGQGNEKLFF. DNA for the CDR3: TGTGCCAGTAGTATACGTCGAGGACAGGGAAATGAAAAACTGTTTTTT.

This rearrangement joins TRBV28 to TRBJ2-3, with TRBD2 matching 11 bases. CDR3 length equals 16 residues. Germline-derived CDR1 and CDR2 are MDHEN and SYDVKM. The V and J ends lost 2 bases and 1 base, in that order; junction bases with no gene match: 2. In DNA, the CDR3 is TGTGCCAGCAGTTTAGCACTAGCGGGAGGCACAGATACGCAGTATTTT. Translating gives CASSLALAGGTDTQYF.

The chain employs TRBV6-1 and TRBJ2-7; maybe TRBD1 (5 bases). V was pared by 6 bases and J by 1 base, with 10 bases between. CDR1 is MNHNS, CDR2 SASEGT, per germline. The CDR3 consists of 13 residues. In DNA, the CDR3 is TGTGCCAGCAGGGTGGACAAGTCCTACGAGCAGTACTTC. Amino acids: CASRVDKSYEQYF.

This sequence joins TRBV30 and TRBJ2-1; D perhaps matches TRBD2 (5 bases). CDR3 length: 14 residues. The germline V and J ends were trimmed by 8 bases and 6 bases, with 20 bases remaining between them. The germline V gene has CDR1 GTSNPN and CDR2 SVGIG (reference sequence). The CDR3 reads CAVDSALALNEQFF. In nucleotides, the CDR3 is TGTGCCGTAGATTCTGCCCTAGCCCTCAATGAGCAGTTCTTC.

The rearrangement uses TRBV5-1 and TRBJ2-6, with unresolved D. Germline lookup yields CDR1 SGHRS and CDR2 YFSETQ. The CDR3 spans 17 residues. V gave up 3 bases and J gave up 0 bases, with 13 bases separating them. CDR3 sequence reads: CASSWYGSGSGANVLTF. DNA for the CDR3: TGCGCCAGCAGCTGGTACGGTTCCGGCTCTGGGGCCAACGTCCTGACTTTC.

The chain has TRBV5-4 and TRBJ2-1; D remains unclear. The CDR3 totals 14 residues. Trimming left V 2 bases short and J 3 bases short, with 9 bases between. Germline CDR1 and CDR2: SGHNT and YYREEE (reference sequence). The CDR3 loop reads CASSLMSFYNEQFF. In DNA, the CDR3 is TGTGCCAGCAGCTTAATGAGCTTCTACAATGAGCAGTTCTTC.

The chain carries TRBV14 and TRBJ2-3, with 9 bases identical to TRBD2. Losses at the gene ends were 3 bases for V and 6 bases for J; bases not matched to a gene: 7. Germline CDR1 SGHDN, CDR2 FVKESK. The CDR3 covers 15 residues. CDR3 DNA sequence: TGTGCCAGCAGCCAGTTAGCGGGGGCGAGGGATACGCAGTATTTT. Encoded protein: CASSQLAGARDTQYF. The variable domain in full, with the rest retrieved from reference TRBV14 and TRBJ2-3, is EAGVTQFPSHSVIEKGQTVTLRCDPISGHDNLYWYRRVMGKEIKFLLHFVKESKQDESGMPNNRFLAERTGGTYSTLKVQPAELEDSGVYFCASSQLAGARDTQYFGPGTRLTVL.

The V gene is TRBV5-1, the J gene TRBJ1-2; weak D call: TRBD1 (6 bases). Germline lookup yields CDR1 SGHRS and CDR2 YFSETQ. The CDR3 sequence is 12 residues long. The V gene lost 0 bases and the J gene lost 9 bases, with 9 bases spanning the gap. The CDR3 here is CASSLEGDRYTF. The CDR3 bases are TGCGCCAGCAGCTTGGAGGGGGACCGCTACACCTTC.

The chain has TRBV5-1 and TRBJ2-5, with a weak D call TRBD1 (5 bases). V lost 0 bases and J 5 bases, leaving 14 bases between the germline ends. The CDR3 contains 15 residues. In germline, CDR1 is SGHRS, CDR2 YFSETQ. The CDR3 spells CASSLEGVARETQYF. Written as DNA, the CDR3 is TGCGCCAGCAGCTTGGAAGGGGTAGCAAGGGAGACCCAGTACTTC.

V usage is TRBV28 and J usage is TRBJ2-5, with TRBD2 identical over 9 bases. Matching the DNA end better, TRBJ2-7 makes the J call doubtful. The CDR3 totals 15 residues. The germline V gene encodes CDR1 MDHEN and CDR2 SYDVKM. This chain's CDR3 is CASSQALAGASEQYF. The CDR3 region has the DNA TGTGCCAGCAGCCAAGCTTTAGCGGGAGCTAGCGAGCAGTACTTC.

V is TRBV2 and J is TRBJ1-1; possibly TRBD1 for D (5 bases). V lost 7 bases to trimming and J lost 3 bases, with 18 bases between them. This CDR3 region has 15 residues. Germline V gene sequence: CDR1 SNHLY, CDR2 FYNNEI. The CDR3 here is CASNRARAYDTEAFF. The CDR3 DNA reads TGTGCCAGCAATAGGGCCAGGGCGTATGACACTGAAGCTTTCTTT.

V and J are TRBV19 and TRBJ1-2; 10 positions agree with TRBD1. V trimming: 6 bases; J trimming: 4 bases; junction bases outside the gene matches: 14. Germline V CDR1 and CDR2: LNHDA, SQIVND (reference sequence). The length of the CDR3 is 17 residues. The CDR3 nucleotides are TGTGCCAGTAGCCCCACGGCGGACAGGGGGTCCTTCTATGGCTACACCTTC. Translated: CASSPTADRGSFYGYTF.

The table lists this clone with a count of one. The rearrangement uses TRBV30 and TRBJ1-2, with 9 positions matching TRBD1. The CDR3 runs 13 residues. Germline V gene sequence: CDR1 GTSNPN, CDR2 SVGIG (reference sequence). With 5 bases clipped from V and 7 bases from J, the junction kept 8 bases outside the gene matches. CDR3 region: CAWGQQGAVGYTF. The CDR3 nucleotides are TGTGCCTGGGGGCAACAGGGGGCTGTTGGCTACACCTTC.

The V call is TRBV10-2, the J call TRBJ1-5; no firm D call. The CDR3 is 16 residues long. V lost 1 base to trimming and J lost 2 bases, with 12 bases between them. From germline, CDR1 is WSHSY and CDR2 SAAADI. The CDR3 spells CASSELIRGRNQPQHF. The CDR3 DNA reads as TGCGCCAGCAGTGAGTTGATCCGAGGGCGCAATCAGCCCCAGCATTTT.

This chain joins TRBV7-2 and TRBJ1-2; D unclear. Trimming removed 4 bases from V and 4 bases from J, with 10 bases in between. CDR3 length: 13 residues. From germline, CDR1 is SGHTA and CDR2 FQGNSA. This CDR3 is CASSSTVGYGYTF. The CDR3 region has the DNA TGTGCCAGCAGCTCCACAGTCGGCTATGGCTACACCTTC.

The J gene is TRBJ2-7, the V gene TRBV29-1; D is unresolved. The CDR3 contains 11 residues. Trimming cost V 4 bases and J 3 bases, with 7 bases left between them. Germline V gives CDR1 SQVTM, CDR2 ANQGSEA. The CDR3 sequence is CSVAAGYEQYF. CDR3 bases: TGCAGCGTTGCCGCCGGCTACGAGCAGTACTTC.

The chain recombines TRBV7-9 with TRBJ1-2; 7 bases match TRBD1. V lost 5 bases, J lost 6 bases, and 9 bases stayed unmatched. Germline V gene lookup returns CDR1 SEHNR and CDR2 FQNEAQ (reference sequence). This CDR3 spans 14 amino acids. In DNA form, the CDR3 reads TGTGCCAGCAGCCCCCAGGACAGGAGCGATGGCTACACCTTC. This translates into CASSPQDRSDGYTF.

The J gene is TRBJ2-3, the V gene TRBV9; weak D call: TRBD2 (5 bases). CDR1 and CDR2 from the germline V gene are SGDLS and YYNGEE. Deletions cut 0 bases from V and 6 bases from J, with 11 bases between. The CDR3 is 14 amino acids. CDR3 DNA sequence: TGTGCCAGCAGCGTAGCGGCCCGCGGGGATACGCAGTATTTT. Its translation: CASSVAARGDTQYF. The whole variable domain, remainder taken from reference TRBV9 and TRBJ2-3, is DSGVTQTPKHLITATGQRVTLRCSPRSGDLSVYWYQQSLDQGLQFLIQYYNGEERAKGNILERFSAQQFPDLHSELNLSSLELGDSALYFCASSVAARGDTQYFGPGTRLTVL.